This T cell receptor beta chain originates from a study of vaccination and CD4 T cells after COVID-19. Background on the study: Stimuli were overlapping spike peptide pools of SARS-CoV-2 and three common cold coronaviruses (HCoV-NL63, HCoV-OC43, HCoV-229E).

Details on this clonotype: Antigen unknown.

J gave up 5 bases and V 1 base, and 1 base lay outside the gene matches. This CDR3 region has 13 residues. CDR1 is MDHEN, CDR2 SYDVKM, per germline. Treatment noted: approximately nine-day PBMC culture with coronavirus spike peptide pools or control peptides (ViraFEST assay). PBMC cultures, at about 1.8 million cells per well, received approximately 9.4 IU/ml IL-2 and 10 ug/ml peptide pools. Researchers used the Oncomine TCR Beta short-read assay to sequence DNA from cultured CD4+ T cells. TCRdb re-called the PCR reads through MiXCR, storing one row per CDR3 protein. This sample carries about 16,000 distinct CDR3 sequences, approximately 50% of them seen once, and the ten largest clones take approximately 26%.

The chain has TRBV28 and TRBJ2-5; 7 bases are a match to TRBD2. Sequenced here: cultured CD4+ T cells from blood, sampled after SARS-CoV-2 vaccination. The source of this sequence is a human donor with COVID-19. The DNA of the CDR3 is TGTGCCAGCAGTTTATTGGGAGGGGAGACCCAGTACTTC. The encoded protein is CASSLLGGETQYF.